This is a list of T cell receptor beta chains from one sample in a study of blood T cell repertoires in COVID-19. Method: immunoSEQ multiplex PCR; TCRdb's copy keeps in-frame clones and lacks some. The data contain about 480,000 clones, around 88% of them seen just once; the ten biggest clones take up 4.3%. The sequencing input was peripheral blood. The receptors were sampled from a young woman with acute or convalescent COVID-19. CDR3s include the opening cysteine and the closing phenylalanine or tryptophan. Each record gives: clone size, J gene, CDR3 length, V gene, D gene, CDR3 protein, CDR3 DNA. The D gene is left open where the match is weak. Where a row states a size, it is once, few, many or the class of an expanded clone; other rows omit it.

. | TRBJ1-2 | 14 | TRBV27 | TRBD1 | CATKDRDRPYGYTF | TGTGCCACCAAGGACCGGGACAGACCCTATGGCTACACCTTC
once | TRBJ2-5 | 15 | TRBV30 | TRBD2 | CAWSLGGGAGETQYF | TGTGCCTGGAGTTTGGGCGGGGGGGCAGGAGAGACCCAGTACTTC
once | TRBJ2-1 | 15 | TRBV5-4 | TRBD1 | CASSFGQASYNEQFF | TGTGCCAGCAGCTTCGGACAGGCGTCCTACAATGAGCAGTTCTTC
. | TRBJ2-5 | 15 | TRBV6-5 | TRBD2 | CASRKAGGPRETQYF | TGTGCCAGCAGGAAAGCGGGGGGGCCGAGGGAGACCCAGTACTTC
. | TRBJ2-1 | 17 | TRBV7-6 | . | CASSLDRPKISYNEQFF | TGTGCCAGCAGCTTAGACAGGCCAAAGATCTCCTACAATGAGCAGTTCTTC
. | TRBJ1-2 | 14 | TRBV11-2 | . | CASSLGVQGYGYTF | TGTGCCAGCAGCTTGGGTGTGCAGGGGTATGGCTACACCTTC
. | TRBJ1-5 | 15 | TRBV6-5 | TRBD1 | CASSLDRTSNQPQHF | TGTGCCAGCAGTCTGGACAGGACCAGCAATCAGCCCCAGCATTTT
few | TRBJ1-5 | 16 | TRBV28 | TRBD1 | CASSGRQGGARQPQHF | TGTGCCAGCAGTGGAAGACAGGGGGGGGCCAGGCAGCCCCAGCATTTT
. | TRBJ2-7 | 12 | TRBV5-1 | TRBD1 | CASSQTGAEQYF | TGCGCCAGCAGCCAGACAGGGGCCGAGCAGTACTTC
. | TRBJ2-7 | 15 | TRBV4-1 | . | CASSQIAGRTYEQYF | TGCGCCAGCAGCCAAATCGCAGGGCGGACCTACGAGCAGTACTTC
. | TRBJ1-2 | 13 | TRBV6-5 | . | CASSYSGVYGYTF | TGTGCCAGCAGTTACTCAGGAGTCTATGGCTACACCTTC
. | TRBJ2-7 | 15 | TRBV7-6 | TRBD2 | CASSRRRGETYEQYF | TGTGCCAGCAGCCGTCGGCGGGGGGAGACCTACGAGCAGTACTTC
. | TRBJ1-3 | 15 | TRBV9 | TRBD1 | CASSPGQGWADTIYF | TGTGCCAGCAGCCCAGGACAGGGTTGGGCTGACACCATATATTTT
. | TRBJ2-3 | 16 | TRBV27 | TRBD2 | CASSFQRGGREDTQYF | TGTGCCAGCAGTTTCCAGCGGGGGGGCCGGGAAGATACGCAGTATTTT
. | TRBJ2-7 | 15 | TRBV15 | . | CATSNAPGGPYEQYF | TGTGCCACCAGCAATGCCCCCGGGGGACCCTACGAGCAGTACTTC
. | TRBJ2-7 | 15 | TRBV6-6 | . | CASSPPGRSAYEQYF | TGTGCCAGCAGTCCCCCAGGGCGTTCGGCCTACGAGCAGTACTTC
. | TRBJ2-5 | 12 | TRBV7-2 | . | CASSPTRETQYF | TGTGCCAGCAGCCCCACGCGAGAGACCCAGTACTTC
few | TRBJ1-5 | 15 | TRBV2 | . | CASTSMSGPDQPQHF | TGTGCCAGCACCTCCATGTCAGGGCCGGATCAGCCCCAGCATTTT
. | TRBJ2-7 | 16 | TRBV27 | TRBD2 | CASSLTSGGLTYEQYF | TGTGCCAGCAGTTTGACTAGCGGGGGGTTAACCTACGAGCAGTACTTC
. | TRBJ1-2 | 13 | TRBV19 | . | CASSIPPTDGYTF | TGTGCCAGTAGTATCCCCCCTACGGATGGCTACACCTTC
. | TRBJ1-2 | 15 | TRBV5-1 | . | CASSTRDAGPDGYTF | TGCGCCAGCAGCACGCGGGACGCAGGGCCCGATGGCTACACCTTC
. | TRBJ2-7 | 14 | TRBV28 | TRBD1 | CASSYNRGAYEQYF | TGTGCCAGCAGTTATAACAGGGGCGCCTACGAGCAGTACTTC
. | TRBJ2-1 | 18 | TRBV4-1 | TRBD2 | CASSQEVLAGGLRDEQFF | TGCGCCAGCAGCCAAGAAGTCCTAGCGGGGGGGTTGAGGGATGAGCAGTTCTTC
. | TRBJ1-6 | 14 | TRBV2 | TRBD1 | CASRGDSDNSPLHF | TGTGCCAGCAGGGGGGACAGCGATAATTCACCCCTCCACTTT
. | TRBJ2-5 | 20 | TRBV20-1 | . | CSASSFKQEGQAPGEETQYF | TGCAGTGCTAGTAGCTTTAAGCAGGAAGGACAGGCTCCGGGGGAAGAGACCCAGTACTTC
. | TRBJ2-7 | 13 | TRBV5-1 | . | CASNPGEPYEQYF | TGCGCCAGCAATCCGGGGGAGCCCTACGAGCAGTACTTC
. | TRBJ2-7 | 14 | TRBV19 | . | CASRPQGNYGEQYF | TGTGCCAGTCGACCCCAGGGAAATTATGGCGAGCAGTACTTC
. | TRBJ2-5 | 13 | TRBV28 | . | CASSLSYRETQYF | TGTGCCAGCAGTTTATCATACCGGGAGACCCAGTACTTC
. | TRBJ1-2 | 15 | TRBV28 | TRBD1 | CASSSTGGDYYGYTF | TGTGCCAGCAGTTCCACAGGGGGAGATTACTATGGCTACACCTTC
. | TRBJ2-3 | 19 | TRBV4-1 | TRBD2 | CASSQVVGIAGEITDTQYF | TGCGCCAGCAGCCAAGTAGTCGGCATTGCGGGGGAGATCACAGATACGCAGTATTTT
. | TRBJ1-6 | 15 | TRBV30 | TRBD1 | CAWSAWTGSNSPLHF | TGTGCCTGGAGTGCCTGGACAGGATCCAATTCACCCCTCCACTTT
. | TRBJ2-7 | 15 | TRBV5-5 | . | CASSPTDIFTYEQYF | TGTGCCAGCAGCCCGACGGACATTTTCACCTACGAGCAGTACTTC
. | TRBJ2-1 | 17 | TRBV30 | TRBD2 | CAWSVPGGGPSYNEQFF | TGTGCCTGGAGTGTACCGGGCGGGGGTCCTTCCTACAATGAGCAGTTCTTC
. | TRBJ2-1 | 14 | TRBV12-5 | . | CASSTGTFYNEQFF | TGTGCTAGTTCGACCGGGACTTTCTACAATGAGCAGTTCTTC
. | TRBJ2-5 | 14 | TRBV15 | . | CATSRGAAQETQYF | TGTGCCACCAGCAGAGGGGCAGCCCAAGAGACCCAGTACTTC
. | TRBJ1-1 | 14 | TRBV28 | TRBD1 | CASSLGQPESEAFF | TGTGCCAGCAGTTTGGGACAGCCCGAATCTGAAGCTTTCTTT
. | TRBJ1-3 | 15 | TRBV9 | . | CASSSQGGSGNTIYF | TGTGCCAGCAGCTCTCAGGGAGGGTCAGGAAACACCATATATTTT
. | TRBJ1-2 | 13 | TRBV7-2 | . | CASSSPTRYGYTF | TGTGCCAGCAGCTCCCCCACGAGGTATGGCTACACCTTC
. | TRBJ2-4 | 14 | TRBV6-5 | TRBD1 | CASARPGTANIQYF | TGTGCCAGCGCCCGTCCCGGGACAGCCAACATTCAGTACTTC
. | TRBJ2-3 | 14 | TRBV10-3 | . | CAISEGRGTDTQYF | TGTGCCATCAGTGAAGGTCGGGGGACAGATACGCAGTATTTT
. | TRBJ2-6 | 16 | TRBV5-6 | . | CASSLRMSSGANVLTF | TGTGCCAGCAGCCTCAGGATGAGCTCTGGGGCCAACGTCCTGACTTTC
. | TRBJ2-5 | 17 | TRBV24-1 | TRBD1 | CATSDLLGQGGQETQYF | TGTGCCACCAGTGATTTGCTAGGACAGGGAGGACAAGAGACCCAGTACTTC
. | TRBJ1-6 | 15 | TRBV5-1 | . | CASSRDYNYNSPLHF | TGCGCCAGCAGCAGAGACTATAACTATAATTCACCCCTCCACTTT
. | TRBJ2-3 | 15 | TRBV27 | TRBD2 | CASSRLAGTTDTQYF | TGTGCCAGCAGTAGACTAGCGGGGACCACAGATACGCAGTATTTT
. | TRBJ2-2 | 16 | TRBV2 | . | CASSEHGGPNTGELFF | TGTGCCAGCAGTGAACACGGCGGGCCGAACACCGGGGAGCTGTTTTTT
. | TRBJ2-5 | 14 | TRBV7-2 | TRBD2 | CASSSGLVGETQYF | TGTGCCAGCAGCTCAGGACTAGTCGGGGAGACCCAGTACTTC
few | TRBJ1-3 | 14 | TRBV19 | TRBD1 | CASSRGLDGNTIYF | TGTGCCAGCTCCAGGGGGCTAGATGGAAACACCATATATTTT
once | TRBJ2-7 | 14 | TRBV29-1 | TRBD1 | CSVILTGPSYEQYF | TGCAGCGTCATCCTGACAGGGCCCTCCTACGAGCAGTACTTC